Listed below are T cell receptor beta chains from one sample, sequenced in a study of blood T cell repertoires in COVID-19. Clones were read by immunoSEQ multiplex PCR, and TCRdb kept only the in-frame ones, dropping some. Of approximately 130,000 clones in the sample, approximately 84% were seen once. The specimen sequenced was peripheral blood. The receptor set was obtained from a woman aged 45-65 years who had recovered from COVID-19. The CDR3 runs from the conserved cysteine through the conserved F or W. D genes are given only for firm matches. Some rows mark clone size as missing; the rest say once, few, many or name a class of expanded clone.

TRBD2	TRBJ2-5	TRBV14	-	CASSQGLAGVETQYF	TGTGCCAGCAGCCAGGGACTAGCGGGAGTCGAGACCCAGTACTTC
TRBD1	TRBJ1-2	TRBV27	-	CASSGQGGLTNYGYTF	TGTGCCAGCAGTGGACAGGGGGGACTAACTAACTATGGCTACACCTTC
TRBD1	TRBJ2-6	TRBV6-2/TRBV6-3	many	CASSYTGGGANVLTF	TGTGCCAGCAGTTACACAGGGGGTGGGGCCAACGTCCTGACTTTC
TRBD2	TRBJ2-5	TRBV2	-	CASTERGQETQYF	TGTGCCAGCACGGAGCGGGGGCAAGAGACCCAGTACTTC
-	TRBJ2-7	TRBV18	-	CASSPGLPYEQYF	TGTGCCAGCTCACCCGGACTGCCGTACGAGCAGTACTTC
-	TRBJ2-5	TRBV3-1/TRBV3-2	-	CASSLLGETQYF	TGTGCCAGCAGCCTTCTCGGAGAGACCCAGTACTTC
TRBD2	TRBJ2-1	TRBV6-5	-	CASSPSGSFIEQFF	TGTGCCAGCAGTCCTAGCGGGAGTTTCATTGAGCAGTTCTTC
TRBD2	TRBJ2-5	TRBV6-2/TRBV6-3	-	CASSLGLAFETQYF	TGTGCCAGCAGTTTAGGACTAGCCTTTGAGACCCAGTACTTC
TRBD1	TRBJ2-1	TRBV6-5	-	CASTRDRGNNEQFF	TGTGCCAGCACCCGGGACAGGGGGAACAATGAGCAGTTCTTC
-	TRBJ1-1	TRBV3-1/TRBV3-2	-	CASSIERGRSNTEAFF	TGTGCCAGCAGTATCGAGCGGGGGCGATCGAATACTGAAGCTTTCTTT
-	TRBJ1-5	TRBV24-1	once	CATSDGGKQPQHF	TGTGCCACCAGTGACGGGGGAAAGCAGCCCCAGCATTTT
TRBD1	TRBJ1-5	TRBV2	-	CASSGTGGNQPQHF	TGTGCCAGCAGCGGGACAGGGGGGAATCAGCCCCAGCATTTT
TRBD1	TRBJ1-2	TRBV12-3/TRBV12-4	-	CASRVQGAGGYTF	TGTGCCAGCAGGGTCCAGGGGGCAGGTGGCTACACCTTC
TRBD1	TRBJ1-2	TRBV5-6	-	CASSRDRGDYGYTF	TGTGCCAGCAGCCGCGACAGGGGAGACTATGGCTACACCTTC
TRBD2	TRBJ2-2	TRBV15	-	CATSRRLAGGRSGTGELFF	TGTGCCACCAGCAGACGACTAGCGGGAGGTCGTTCTGGGACCGGGGAGCTGTTTTTT
TRBD1	TRBJ1-3	TRBV6-5	few	CASRRDSSGNTIYF	TGTGCCAGCAGAAGGGACAGCTCTGGAAACACCATATATTTT
-	TRBJ2-7	TRBV6-6	-	CAIKLDLSYEQYF	TGTGCCATCAAACTTGACTTATCCTACGAGCAGTACTTC
-	TRBJ1-4	TRBV15	-	CATSSLGDASEKLFF	TGTGCCACCAGCAGCTTGGGCGACGCTTCTGAAAAACTGTTTTTT
-	TRBJ2-3	TRBV21-1	-	CASSMTSGGSRTSTDTQYF	TGTGCCAGCAGCATGACTAGCGGGGGGAGTCGTACTAGCACAGATACGCAGTATTTT
TRBD1	TRBJ1-1	TRBV19	-	CASSIRRGHRNTEAFF	TGTGCCAGTAGTATTCGTAGGGGGCATAGGAACACTGAAGCTTTCTTT
-	TRBJ2-3	TRBV9	-	CASSVGGGEDTQYF	TGTGCCAGCAGCGTAGGAGGGGGAGAGGATACGCAGTATTTT
-	TRBJ2-1	TRBV5-1	-	CASSPAVPYNEQFF	TGCGCCAGCAGCCCGGCGGTTCCCTACAATGAGCAGTTCTTC
-	TRBJ1-1	TRBV28	many	CASSSIGGLVEAFF	TGTGCCAGCAGTTCAATTGGGGGCCTTGTTGAAGCTTTCTTT
TRBD1	TRBJ2-7	TRBV7-6	-	CASSLETGGDEQYF	TGTGCCAGCAGCTTAGAGACAGGGGGGGACGAGCAGTACTTC
-	TRBJ1-5	TRBV2	medium-sized	CASSGGQNQPQHF	TGTGCCAGCAGTGGCGGGCAAAATCAGCCCCAGCATTTT
-	TRBJ2-2	TRBV19	-	CASSSQGGPGELFF	TGTGCCAGTAGTTCACAGGGGGGGCCTGGGGAGCTGTTTTTT
TRBD2	TRBJ2-3	TRBV11-3	-	CASSLGAAGVQDTQYF	TGTGCCAGCAGCTTGGGTGCGGCGGGAGTACAAGATACGCAGTATTTT
-	TRBJ2-1	TRBV5-4	-	CASSLITQGNEQFF	TGTGCCAGCAGCTTGATAACTCAGGGCAATGAGCAGTTCTTC
-	TRBJ1-5	TRBV4-3	-	CASSQVWGGADNQPQHF	TGCGCCAGCAGCCAAGTATGGGGGGGCGCGGACAATCAGCCCCAGCATTTT
TRBD1	TRBJ1-2	TRBV5-1	-	CASSSLTGDYGYTF	TGCGCCAGCAGCTCATTGACAGGGGACTATGGCTACACCTTC
TRBD1	TRBJ2-3	TRBV13	-	CASSPRRELGTGTLNTQYF	TGTGCCAGCAGCCCACGACGTGAATTAGGGACAGGCACATTAAATACGCAGTATTTT
TRBD2	TRBJ2-4	TRBV24-1	-	CATSDPTSARGKNIQYF	TGTGCCACCAGTGACCCGACTAGCGCCAGGGGCAAAAACATTCAGTACTTC
TRBD1	TRBJ2-1	TRBV19	-	CASSIGTGKQFF	TGTGCCAGTAGTATAGGGACAGGGAAGCAGTTCTTC
-	TRBJ2-5	TRBV19	-	CASRAGETQYF	TGTGCCAGTAGGGCAGGAGAGACCCAGTACTTC
-	TRBJ2-1	TRBV18	-	CASSPDIVKFF	TGTGCCAGCTCACCGGACATCGTGAAGTTCTTC
-	TRBJ2-2	TRBV6-2/TRBV6-3	-	CASSPTAAYTGELFF	TGTGCCAGCAGCCCGACTGCCGCCTACACCGGGGAGCTGTTTTTT
TRBD2	TRBJ2-1	TRBV6-5	-	CASRKSGGAREQFF	TGTGCCAGCAGAAAGAGCGGGGGGGCCCGCGAGCAGTTCTTC
-	TRBJ1-6	TRBV5-1	-	CASRLLEDSPLHF	TGCGCCAGCAGACTCCTGGAGGATTCACCCCTCCACTTT
-	TRBJ2-3	TRBV5-5	few	CASSKDTGSSTDTQYF	TGTGCCAGCAGCAAAGATACAGGATCAAGCACAGATACGCAGTATTTT
TRBD1	TRBJ2-7	TRBV6-5	-	CASTMTGGPYEQYF	TGTGCCAGCACCATGACAGGGGGGCCCTACGAGCAGTACTTC
TRBD1	TRBJ1-1	TRBV29-1	-	CSVLGQRRGQVAEAFF	TGCAGCGTCCTAGGACAACGCAGGGGGCAGGTCGCTGAAGCTTTCTTT
-	TRBJ1-2	TRBV4-1	-	CASSQLLTVNYGYTF	TGCGCCAGCAGCCAGCTACTGACAGTTAACTATGGCTACACCTTC
-	TRBJ1-1	TRBV9	-	CASSPHGGNTEAFF	TGTGCCAGCAGCCCCCATGGAGGGAACACTGAAGCTTTCTTT